The 8 T cell receptor beta chains below come from one sample, sequenced in a study of cytomegalovirus exposure and HLA in healthy donors. Sequenced by immunoSEQ multiplex PCR; TCRdb stores in-frame clones only, minus some. The sample contains 90,000 to 150,000 clones, around 88% of which appear only once. Material: PBMCs. Receptors originate from a man younger than 35 in good health and CMV-seronegative.

The rearrangement links TRBV6-6 to TRBJ2-3; D is unresolved. Germline V lookup: CDR1 MNHNY, CDR2 SVGAGI (reference sequence). The CDR3 consists of 13 residues. Deletions cut 8 bases from V and 0 bases from J, with 9 bases between. The CDR3 sequence is CASQKPSTDTQYF. CDR3 coding DNA: TGTGCCAGCCAGAAACCTAGCACAGATACGCAGTATTTT.

V and J are TRBV7-2 and TRBJ2-5, with D uncertain. Between the trimmed V and J ends, which lost 2 bases and 5 bases, there was a span of 15 bases. The germline gives CDR1 SGHTA, CDR2 FQGNSA. There are 15 residues in the CDR3. The CDR3 DNA reads TGTGCCAGCAGCTTAAAATTCCAACGGTGGGAGACCCAGTACTTC. This gives the protein CASSLKFQRWETQYF. The whole variable domain, remainder taken from reference TRBV7-2 and TRBJ2-5, is GAGVSQSPSNKVTEKGKDVELRCDPISGHTALYWYRQSLGQGLEFLIYFQGNSAPDKSGLPSDRFSAERTGGSVSTLTIQRTQQEDSAVYLCASSLKFQRWETQYFGPGTRLLVL.

The chain is built from TRBV28 and TRBJ1-3, with 7 bases identical to TRBD1. Germline trimming cut 6 bases from V and 0 bases from J; bases unmatched to any gene: 8. This CDR3 has 16 residues. CDR1 MDHEN and CDR2 SYDVKM come from the germline V gene. The CDR3 region has the DNA TGTGCCAGCAGCCCGCCCGACAGGGTCTCTGGAAACACCATATATTTT. Its translation is CASSPPDRVSGNTIYF.

In nucleotides, the CDR3 is TGTGCCAGCAGTTACCCTACGACAGGGGGCACAGATACGCAGTATTTT. As protein: CASSYPTTGGTDTQYF. The chain combines TRBV6-6 with TRBJ2-3; 8 nucleotides agree with TRBD1. The CDR3 runs 16 residues. After removal of 2 bases from V and 1 base from J, the junction contained 5 bases not matched to a gene. Germline V gene sequence: CDR1 MNHNY, CDR2 SVGAGI (reference sequence).

The rearrangement uses TRBV30 and TRBJ2-2, with D maybe TRBD1 (6 bases). Germline lookup yields CDR1 GTSNPN and CDR2 SVGIG (reference sequence). Trimming took 3 bases from V and 1 from J, leaving 12 bases between them. The CDR3 loop spans 15 amino acids. Here the CDR3 reads CAWSVTGLNTGELFF. CDR3 nucleotides: TGTGCCTGGAGCGTAACAGGGTTGAACACCGGGGAGCTGTTTTTT. The entire variable domain, with the rest obtained from reference TRBV30 and TRBJ2-2, is as follows: SQTIHQWPATLVQPVGSPLSLECTVEGTSNPNLYWYRQAAGRGLQLLFYSVGIGQISSEVPQNLSASRPQDRQFILSSKKLLLSDSGFYLCAWSVTGLNTGELFFGEGSRLTVL.

The gene calls are TRBV28 and TRBJ2-2; tentatively, D is TRBD1 (6 bases). From germline, CDR1 is MDHEN and CDR2 SYDVKM. Trimming pared 2 bases from V and 14 bases from J, leaving 12 bases between. The CDR3 extends over 12 amino acids. The CDR3 spells CASSLVGTSLFF. The CDR3 DNA reads as TGTGCCAGCAGTTTAGTTGGGACAAGCCTGTTTTTT. Supplemented by reference TRBV28 and TRBJ2-2, the full variable domain reads DVKVTQSSRYLVKRTGEKVFLECVQDMDHENMFWYRQDPGLGLRLIYFSYDVKMKEKGDIPEGYSVSREKKERFSLILESASTNQTSMYLCASSLVGTSLFFGEGSRLTVL.

As DNA, the CDR3 is TGTGCCACCAGCAGAGATGCAGGGAACACTGAAGCTTTCTTT. This gives the protein CATSRDAGNTEAFF. The V gene is TRBV15, the J gene TRBJ1-1; D is uncertain. The CDR3 is made up of 14 amino acids. V dropped 0 bases and J dropped 1 base, with 6 bases sitting between them. From germline, CDR1 is LNHNV and CDR2 YYDKDF (reference sequence). The full variable domain, completed using reference TRBV15 and TRBJ1-1, is DAMVIQNPRYQVTQFGKPVTLSCSQTLNHNVMYWYQQKSSQAPKLLFHYYDKDFNNEADTPDNFQSRRPNTSFCFLDIRSPGLGDTAMYLCATSRDAGNTEAFFGQGTRLTVV.

The rearrangement joins TRBV19 to TRBJ1-2; 8 nucleotides line up with TRBD1. Germline values: CDR1 LNHDA, CDR2 SQIVND (reference sequence). The CDR3 totals 17 residues. V shed 10 bases and J 6 bases; nucleotides not matched to a gene: 22. Written as DNA, the CDR3 is TGTGCCACCCTTCGCGACAGGGGAACCCCTGAGTTGGATGGCTACACCTTC. Translation: CATLRDRGTPELDGYTF.